One T cell receptor beta chain is described in this entry. The sample comes from a study of OX40 agonist ivuxolimab in advanced cancers. Assay: immunoSEQ multiplex PCR; the TCRdb copy retains only in-frame clones and omits some. The table includes around 150,000 clones, 90% detected once. The CDR3 runs to 13 residues. CDR1 and CDR2 (germline): LNHDA, SQIVND (reference sequence). V gave up 4 bases and J gave up 3 bases, with 7 bases separating them. V and J are TRBV19 and TRBJ1-5, with no clear D. This TCR derives from an adult with an advanced solid tumor such as melanoma, head and neck, liver or kidney cancer. Sequenced here: CD4+ or CD8+ T cells sorted from blood, sampled in a trial of the OX40 agonist ivuxolimab. The CDR3 is CASSTGPNQPQHF. As DNA, the CDR3 is TGTGCCAGTAGTACCGGCCCCAATCAGCCCCAGCATTTT.